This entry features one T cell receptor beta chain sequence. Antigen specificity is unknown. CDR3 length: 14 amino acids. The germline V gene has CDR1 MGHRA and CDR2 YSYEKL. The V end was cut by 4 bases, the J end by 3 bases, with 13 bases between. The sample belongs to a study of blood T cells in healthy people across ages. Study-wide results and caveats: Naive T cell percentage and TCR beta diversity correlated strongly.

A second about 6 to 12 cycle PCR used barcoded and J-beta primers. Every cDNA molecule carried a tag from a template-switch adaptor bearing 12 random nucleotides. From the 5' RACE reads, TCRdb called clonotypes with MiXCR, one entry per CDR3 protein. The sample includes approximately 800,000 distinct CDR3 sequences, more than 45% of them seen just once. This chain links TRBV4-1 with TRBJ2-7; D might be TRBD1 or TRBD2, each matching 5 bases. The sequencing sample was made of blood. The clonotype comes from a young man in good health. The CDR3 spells CASSPQEGYYEQYF. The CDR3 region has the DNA TGCGCCAGCAGCCCCCAAGAGGGGTACTACGAGCAGTACTTC.